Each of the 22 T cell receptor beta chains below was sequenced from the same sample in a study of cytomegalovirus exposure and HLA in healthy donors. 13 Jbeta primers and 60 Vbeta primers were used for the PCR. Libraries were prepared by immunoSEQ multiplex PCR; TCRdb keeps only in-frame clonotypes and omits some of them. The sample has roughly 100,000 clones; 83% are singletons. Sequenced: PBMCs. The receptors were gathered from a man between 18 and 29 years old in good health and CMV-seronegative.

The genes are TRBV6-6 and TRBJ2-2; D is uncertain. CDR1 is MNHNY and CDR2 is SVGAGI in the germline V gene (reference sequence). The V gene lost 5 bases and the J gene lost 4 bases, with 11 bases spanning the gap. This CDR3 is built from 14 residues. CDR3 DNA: TGTGCCAGCAGTCGCAACATCGTCACCGGGGAGCTGTTTTTT. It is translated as CASSRNIVTGELFF.

The CDR3 protein is CASSFGTGVSYGYTF. CDR3 DNA sequence: TGTGCCAGCAGTTTCGGAACAGGGGTGAGCTATGGCTACACCTTC. The genes are TRBV6-5 and TRBJ1-2, with 7 bases fitting TRBD1. V was clipped by 4 bases and J by 4 bases; unmatched bases: 9. CDR3 length: 15 residues. Germline V gives CDR1 MNHEY, CDR2 SVGAGI.

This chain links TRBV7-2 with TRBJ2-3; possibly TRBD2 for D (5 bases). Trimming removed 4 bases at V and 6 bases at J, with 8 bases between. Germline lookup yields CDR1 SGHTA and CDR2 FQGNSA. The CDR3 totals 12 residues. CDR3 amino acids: CASSSGWDTQYF. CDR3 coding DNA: TGTGCCAGCAGCTCGGGGTGGGATACGCAGTATTTT.

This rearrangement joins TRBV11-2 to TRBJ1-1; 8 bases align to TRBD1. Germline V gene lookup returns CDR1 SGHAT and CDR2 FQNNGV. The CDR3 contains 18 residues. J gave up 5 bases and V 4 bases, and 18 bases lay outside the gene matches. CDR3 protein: CASSSGPTGAPVSTEAFF. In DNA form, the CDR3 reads TGTGCCAGCAGCTCGGGTCCGACAGGGGCGCCCGTTAGTACTGAAGCTTTCTTT.

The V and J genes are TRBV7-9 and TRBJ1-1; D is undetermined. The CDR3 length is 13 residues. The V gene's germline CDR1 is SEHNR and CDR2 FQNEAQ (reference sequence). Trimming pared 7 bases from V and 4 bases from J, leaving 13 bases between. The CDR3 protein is CASTAAVVTEAFF. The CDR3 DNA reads TGTGCCAGCACTGCGGCGGTCGTCACTGAAGCTTTCTTT.

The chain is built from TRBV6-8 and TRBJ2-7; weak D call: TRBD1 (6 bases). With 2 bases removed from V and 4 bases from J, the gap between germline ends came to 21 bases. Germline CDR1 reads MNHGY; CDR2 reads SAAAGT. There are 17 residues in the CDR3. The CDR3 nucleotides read TGTGCCAGCAGTTACGGACCCCCGGAGCAGGGGATATACGAGCAGTACTTC. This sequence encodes CASSYGPPEQGIYEQYF.

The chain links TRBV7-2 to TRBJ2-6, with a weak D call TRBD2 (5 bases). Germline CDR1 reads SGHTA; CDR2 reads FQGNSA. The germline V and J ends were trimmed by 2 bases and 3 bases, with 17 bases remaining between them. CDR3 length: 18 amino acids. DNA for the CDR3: TGTGCCAGCAGCTTAAGGAGCGGCAGGACTCGTGGGGCCAACGTCCTGACTTTC. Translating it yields CASSLRSGRTRGANVLTF.

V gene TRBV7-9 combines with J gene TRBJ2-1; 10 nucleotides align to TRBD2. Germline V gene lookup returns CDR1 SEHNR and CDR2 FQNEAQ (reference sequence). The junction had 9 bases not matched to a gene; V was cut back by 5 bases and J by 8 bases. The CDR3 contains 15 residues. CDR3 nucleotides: TGTGCCAGCAGCGACTTCGGGACTAGCGACCATGAGCAGTTCTTC. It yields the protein CASSDFGTSDHEQFF.

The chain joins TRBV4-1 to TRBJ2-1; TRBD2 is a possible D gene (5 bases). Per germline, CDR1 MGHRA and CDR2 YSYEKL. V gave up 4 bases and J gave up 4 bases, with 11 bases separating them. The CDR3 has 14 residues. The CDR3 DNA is TGCGCCAGCAGCCTCTGGGAGAGTTACAATGAGCAGTTCTTC. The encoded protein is CASSLWESYNEQFF.

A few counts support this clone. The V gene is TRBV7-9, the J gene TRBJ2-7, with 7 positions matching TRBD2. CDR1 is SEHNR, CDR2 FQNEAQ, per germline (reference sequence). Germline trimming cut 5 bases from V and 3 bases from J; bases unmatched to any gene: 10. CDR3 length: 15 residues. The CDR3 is CASSGSGRKNYEQYF. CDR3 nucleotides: TGTGCCAGCAGCGGTAGCGGGCGCAAAAACTACGAGCAGTACTTC.

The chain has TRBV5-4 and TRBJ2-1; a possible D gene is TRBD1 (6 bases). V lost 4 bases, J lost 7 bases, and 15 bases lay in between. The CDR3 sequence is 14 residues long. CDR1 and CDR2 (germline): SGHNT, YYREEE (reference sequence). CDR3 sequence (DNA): TGTGCCAGCAGCATAGGGGGAACACAGAATGAGCAGTTCTTC. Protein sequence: CASSIGGTQNEQFF.

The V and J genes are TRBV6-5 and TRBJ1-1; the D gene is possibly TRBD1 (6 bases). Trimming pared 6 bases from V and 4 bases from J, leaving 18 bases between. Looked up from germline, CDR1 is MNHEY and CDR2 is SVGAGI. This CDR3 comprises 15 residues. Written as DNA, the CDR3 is TGTGCCAGCAGCTCGTTCGGGGGGCGCGGCACTGAAGCTTTCTTT. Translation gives CASSSFGGRGTEAFF.

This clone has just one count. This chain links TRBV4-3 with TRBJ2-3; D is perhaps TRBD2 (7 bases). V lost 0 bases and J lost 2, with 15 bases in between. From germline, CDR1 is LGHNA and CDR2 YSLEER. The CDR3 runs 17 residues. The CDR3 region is CASSQDRAGANTDTQYF. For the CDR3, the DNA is TGCGCCAGCAGCCAAGATAGGGCGGGGGCCAACACAGATACGCAGTATTTT.

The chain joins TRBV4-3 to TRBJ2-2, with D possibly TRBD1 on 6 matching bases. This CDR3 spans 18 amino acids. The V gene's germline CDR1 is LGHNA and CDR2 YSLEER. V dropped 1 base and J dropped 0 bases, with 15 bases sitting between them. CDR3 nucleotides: TGCGCCAGCAGCCAAGTGGGGCAGGGGACCGCGAACACCGGGGAGCTGTTTTTT. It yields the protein CASSQVGQGTANTGELFF.

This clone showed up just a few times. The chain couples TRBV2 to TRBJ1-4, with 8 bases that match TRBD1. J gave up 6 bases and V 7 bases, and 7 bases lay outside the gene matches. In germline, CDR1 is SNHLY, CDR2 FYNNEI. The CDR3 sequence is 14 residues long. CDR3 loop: CASNGQGRDEKLFF. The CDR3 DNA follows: TGTGCCAGCAATGGACAGGGAAGGGATGAAAAACTGTTTTTT.

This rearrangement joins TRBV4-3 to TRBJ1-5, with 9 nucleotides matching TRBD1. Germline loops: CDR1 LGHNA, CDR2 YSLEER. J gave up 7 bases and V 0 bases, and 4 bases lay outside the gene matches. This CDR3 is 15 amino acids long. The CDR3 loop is CASSQDGTGKQPQHF. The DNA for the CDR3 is TGCGCCAGCAGCCAAGATGGGACAGGGAAACAGCCCCAGCATTTT.

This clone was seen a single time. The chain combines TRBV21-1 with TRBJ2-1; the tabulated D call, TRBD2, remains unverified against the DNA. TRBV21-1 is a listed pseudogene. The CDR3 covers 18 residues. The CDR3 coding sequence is TGTGCCAGCAGCACCACCCCTAACGGGCAGGGAGGAAGGTGTGAGCAGTTCTTC. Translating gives CASSTTPNGQGGRCEQFF.

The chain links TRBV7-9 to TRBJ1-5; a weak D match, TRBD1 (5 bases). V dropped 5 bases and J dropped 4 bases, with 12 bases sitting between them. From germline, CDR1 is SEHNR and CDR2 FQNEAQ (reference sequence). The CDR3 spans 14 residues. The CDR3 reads CASSLETVNQPQHF. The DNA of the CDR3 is TGTGCCAGCAGCCTGGAGACAGTTAATCAGCCCCAGCATTTT.

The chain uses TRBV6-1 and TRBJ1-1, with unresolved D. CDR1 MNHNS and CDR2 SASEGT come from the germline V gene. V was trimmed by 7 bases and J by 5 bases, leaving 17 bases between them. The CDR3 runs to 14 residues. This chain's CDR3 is CASTYASAVTEAFF. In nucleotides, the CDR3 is TGTGCCAGCACCTATGCATCGGCGGTTACTGAAGCTTTCTTT.

The CDR3 bases are TGCGCCAGCAGCCAAGGTGAGACTAGTTTCTATGAGCAGTTCTTC. This sequence encodes CASSQGETSFYEQFF. The chain has TRBV4-1 and TRBJ2-1; D might be TRBD2 (6 bases). The V and J ends lost 1 base and 8 bases respectively, with 15 bases between them. Germline CDR1 and CDR2: MGHRA and YSYEKL. The CDR3 consists of 15 residues.

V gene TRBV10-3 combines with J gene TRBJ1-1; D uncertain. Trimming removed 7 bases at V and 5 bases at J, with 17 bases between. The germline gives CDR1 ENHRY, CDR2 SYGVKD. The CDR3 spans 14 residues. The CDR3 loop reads CAITHGSSGTEAFF. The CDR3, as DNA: TGTGCCATCACTCACGGGTCTTCGGGGACTGAAGCTTTCTTT.

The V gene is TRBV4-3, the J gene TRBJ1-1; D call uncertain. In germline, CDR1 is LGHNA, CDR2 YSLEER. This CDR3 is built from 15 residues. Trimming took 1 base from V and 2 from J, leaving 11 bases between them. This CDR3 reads CASSQANRPNTEAFF. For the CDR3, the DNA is TGCGCCAGCAGCCAAGCGAACAGACCCAACACTGAAGCTTTCTTT.